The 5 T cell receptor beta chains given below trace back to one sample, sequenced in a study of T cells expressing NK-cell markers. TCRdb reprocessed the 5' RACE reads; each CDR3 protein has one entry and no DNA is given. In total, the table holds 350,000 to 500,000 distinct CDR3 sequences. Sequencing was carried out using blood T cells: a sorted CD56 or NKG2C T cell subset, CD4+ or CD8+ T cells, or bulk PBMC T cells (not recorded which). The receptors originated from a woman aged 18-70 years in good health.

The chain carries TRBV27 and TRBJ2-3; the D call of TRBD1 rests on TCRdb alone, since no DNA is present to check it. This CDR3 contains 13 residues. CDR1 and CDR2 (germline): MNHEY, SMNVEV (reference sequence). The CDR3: CASSLRGRNGQYF.

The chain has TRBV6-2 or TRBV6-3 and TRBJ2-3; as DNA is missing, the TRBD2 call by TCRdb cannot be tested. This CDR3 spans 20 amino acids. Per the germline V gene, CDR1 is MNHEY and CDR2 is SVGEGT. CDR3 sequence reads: CASSSSGLAGGSLSTDTQYF.

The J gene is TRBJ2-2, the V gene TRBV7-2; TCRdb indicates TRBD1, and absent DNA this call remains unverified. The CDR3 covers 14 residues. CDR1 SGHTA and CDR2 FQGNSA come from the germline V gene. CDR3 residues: CASSFTTGTGELFF.

This CDR3 is CATTTGTGELFF. V is TRBV15 and J is TRBJ2-2. Per the germline V gene, CDR1 is LNHNV and CDR2 is YYDKDF (reference sequence). This CDR3 has 12 residues.

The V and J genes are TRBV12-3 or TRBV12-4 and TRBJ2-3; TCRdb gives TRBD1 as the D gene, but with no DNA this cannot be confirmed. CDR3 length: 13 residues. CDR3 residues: CASTRKSTDTQYF.